This TCR beta chain was documented in a study of lymphopenia after photon versus proton radiotherapy. Study conclusions and caveats: Proton therapy kept repertoires fairly stable, unlike photons, which gained effector/memory cells. In patients who died, overall survival fell as post-nadir TCR diversity dropped more. Survival link was tested only in deceased patients; proton benefit remains a possibility. After lymphocyte nadir, photon-treated repertoires showed oligoclonal expansion, especially CD8+ Temra.

Sequencing was performed with immunoSEQ multiplex PCR; in TCRdb, only in-frame clones are kept and a portion is missing. Here the sample spans about 5,000 clones, 88% being singletons. This clone was seen a handful of times. Its antigen is not known. CDR1 and CDR2 from the germline V gene are MGHDK and SYGVNS. Trimming stripped 0 bases from V and 5 bases from J, with 16 bases between. The CDR3 extends over 17 amino acids. The clonotype comes from a man aged 30 to 39 with gastric cancer. The genes are TRBV25-1 and TRBJ1-4; D perhaps matches TRBD1 (5 bases). The sequences come from peripheral blood, collected from a patient treated with photon-based radiotherapy. The chain's CDR3 is CASSEYGRAFRNEKLFF. CDR3 DNA: TGTGCCAGCAGTGAATACGGCAGGGCGTTTAGGAATGAAAAACTGTTTTTT.